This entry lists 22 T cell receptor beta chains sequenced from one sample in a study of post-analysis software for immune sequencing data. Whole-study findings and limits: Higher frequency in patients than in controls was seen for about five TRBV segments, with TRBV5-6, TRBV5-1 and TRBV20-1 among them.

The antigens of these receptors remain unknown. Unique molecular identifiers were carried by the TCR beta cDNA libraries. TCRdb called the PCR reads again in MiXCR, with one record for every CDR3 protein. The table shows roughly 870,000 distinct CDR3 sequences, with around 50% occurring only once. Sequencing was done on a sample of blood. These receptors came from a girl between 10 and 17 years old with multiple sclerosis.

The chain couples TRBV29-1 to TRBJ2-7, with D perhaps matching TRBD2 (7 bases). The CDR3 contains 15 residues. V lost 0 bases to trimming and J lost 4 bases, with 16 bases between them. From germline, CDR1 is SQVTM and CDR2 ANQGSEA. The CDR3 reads CSVEEGGDLSYEQYF. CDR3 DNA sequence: TGCAGCGTTGAAGAAGGGGGGGATTTATCGTACGAGCAGTACTTC.

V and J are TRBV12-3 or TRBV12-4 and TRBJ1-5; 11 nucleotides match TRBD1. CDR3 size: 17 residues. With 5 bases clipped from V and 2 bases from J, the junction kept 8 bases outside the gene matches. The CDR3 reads CASSTWTGGIGNQPQHF. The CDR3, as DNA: TGTGCCAGCAGTACATGGACAGGGGGCATTGGCAATCAGCCCCAGCATTTT.

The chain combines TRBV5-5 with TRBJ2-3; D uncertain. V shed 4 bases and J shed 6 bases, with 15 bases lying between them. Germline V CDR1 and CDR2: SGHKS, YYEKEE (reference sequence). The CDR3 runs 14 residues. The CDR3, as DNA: TGTGCCAGCAGCGTGGAAACGCCCACGGATACGCAGTATTTT. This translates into CASSVETPTDTQYF.

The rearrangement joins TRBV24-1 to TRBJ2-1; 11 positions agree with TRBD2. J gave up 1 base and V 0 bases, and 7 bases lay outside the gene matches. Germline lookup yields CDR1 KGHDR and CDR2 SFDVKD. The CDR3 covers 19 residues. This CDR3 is CATSDLRTSGQGSYNEQFF. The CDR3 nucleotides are TGTGCCACCAGTGATTTGCGGACTAGCGGGCAAGGGTCCTACAATGAGCAGTTCTTC.

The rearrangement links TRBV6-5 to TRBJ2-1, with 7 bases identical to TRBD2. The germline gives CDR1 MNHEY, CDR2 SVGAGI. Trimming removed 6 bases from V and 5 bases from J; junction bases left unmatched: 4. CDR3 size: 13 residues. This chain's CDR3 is CASRTSVHNEQFF. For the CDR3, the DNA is TGTGCCAGCAGAACTAGCGTCCACAATGAGCAGTTCTTC.

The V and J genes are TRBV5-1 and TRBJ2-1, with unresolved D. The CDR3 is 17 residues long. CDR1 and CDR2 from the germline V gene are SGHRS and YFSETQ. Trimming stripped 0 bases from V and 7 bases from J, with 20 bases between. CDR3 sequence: CASSLAAVLSARNEQFF. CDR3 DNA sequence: TGCGCCAGCAGCTTGGCGGCAGTATTGTCGGCTCGTAATGAGCAGTTCTTC. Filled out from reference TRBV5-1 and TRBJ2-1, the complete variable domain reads KAGVTQTPRYLIKTRGQQVTLSCSPISGHRSVSWYQQTPGQGLQFLFEYFSETQRNKGNFPGRFSGRQFSNSRSEMNVSTLELGDSALYLCASSLAAVLSARNEQFFGPGTRLTVL.

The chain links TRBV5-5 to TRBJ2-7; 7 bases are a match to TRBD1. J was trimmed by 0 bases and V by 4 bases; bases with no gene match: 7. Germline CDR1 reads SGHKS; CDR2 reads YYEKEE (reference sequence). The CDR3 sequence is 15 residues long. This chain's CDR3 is CASSGGQASSYEQYF. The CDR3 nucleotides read TGTGCCAGCAGCGGAGGACAGGCCAGCTCCTACGAGCAGTACTTC.

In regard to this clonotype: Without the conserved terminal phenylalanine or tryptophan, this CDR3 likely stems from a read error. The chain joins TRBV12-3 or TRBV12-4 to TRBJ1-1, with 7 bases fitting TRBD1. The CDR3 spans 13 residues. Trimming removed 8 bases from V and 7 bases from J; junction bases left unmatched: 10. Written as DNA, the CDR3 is TGTGCCAGCTCCTCGGCAGGGGGGGGTGAAGCTTTCTGT. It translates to CASSSAGGGEAFC.

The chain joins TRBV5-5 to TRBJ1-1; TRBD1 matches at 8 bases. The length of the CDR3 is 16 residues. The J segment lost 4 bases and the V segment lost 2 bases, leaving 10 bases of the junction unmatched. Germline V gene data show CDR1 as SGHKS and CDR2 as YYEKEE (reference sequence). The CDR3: CASSFRDRRSGTEAFF. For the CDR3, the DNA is TGTGCCAGCAGCTTCCGGGACAGGCGCTCGGGCACTGAAGCTTTCTTT.

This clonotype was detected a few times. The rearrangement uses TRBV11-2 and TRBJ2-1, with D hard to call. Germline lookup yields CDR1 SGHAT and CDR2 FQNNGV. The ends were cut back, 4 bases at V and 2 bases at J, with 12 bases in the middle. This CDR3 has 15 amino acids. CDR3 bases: TGTGCCAGCAGCTCCGGTAGGGCCCCCTACAATGAGCAGTTCTTC. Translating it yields CASSSGRAPYNEQFF.

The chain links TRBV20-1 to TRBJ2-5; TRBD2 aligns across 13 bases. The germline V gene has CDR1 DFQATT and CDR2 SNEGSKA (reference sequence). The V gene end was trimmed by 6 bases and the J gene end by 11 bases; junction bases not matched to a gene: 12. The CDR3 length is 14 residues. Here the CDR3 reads CSANLRTSGSQQYF. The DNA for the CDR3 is TGCAGTGCAAATCTCAGGACTAGCGGGAGCCAGCAGTACTTC.

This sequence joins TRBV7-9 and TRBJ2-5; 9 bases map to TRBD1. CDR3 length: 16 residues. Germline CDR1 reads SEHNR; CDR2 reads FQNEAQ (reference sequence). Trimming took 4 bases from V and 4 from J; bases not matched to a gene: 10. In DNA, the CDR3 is TGTGCCAGCAGCTCGACCGGGACAGGGAAGAGAGAGACCCAGTACTTC. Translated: CASSSTGTGKRETQYF.

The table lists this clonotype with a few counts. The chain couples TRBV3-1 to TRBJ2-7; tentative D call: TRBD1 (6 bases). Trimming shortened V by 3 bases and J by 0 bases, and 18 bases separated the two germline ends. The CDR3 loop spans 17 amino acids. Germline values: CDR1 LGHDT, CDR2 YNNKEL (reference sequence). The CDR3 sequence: CASSHPAPGHLSYEQYF. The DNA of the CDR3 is TGTGCCAGCAGCCATCCTGCCCCGGGACACCTCTCCTACGAGCAGTACTTC.

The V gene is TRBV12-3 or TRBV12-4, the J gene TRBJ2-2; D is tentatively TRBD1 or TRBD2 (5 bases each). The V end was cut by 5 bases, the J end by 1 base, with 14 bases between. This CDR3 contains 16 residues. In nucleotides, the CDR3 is TGTGCCAGCAGTATAGGGTGGGGGAGGAACACCGGGGAGCTGTTTTTT. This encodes CASSIGWGRNTGELFF.

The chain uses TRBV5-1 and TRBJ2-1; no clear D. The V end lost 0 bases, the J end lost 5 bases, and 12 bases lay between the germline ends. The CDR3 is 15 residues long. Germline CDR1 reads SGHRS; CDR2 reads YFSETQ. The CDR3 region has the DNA TGCGCCAGCAGCTTGGCCCGCACAGCCAACAATGAGCAGTTCTTC. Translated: CASSLARTANNEQFF.

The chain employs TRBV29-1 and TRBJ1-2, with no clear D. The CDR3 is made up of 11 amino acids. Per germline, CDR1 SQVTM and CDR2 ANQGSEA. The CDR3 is CSDGSGYGYTF. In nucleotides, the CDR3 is TGCAGTGACGGATCCGGCTATGGCTACACCTTC.

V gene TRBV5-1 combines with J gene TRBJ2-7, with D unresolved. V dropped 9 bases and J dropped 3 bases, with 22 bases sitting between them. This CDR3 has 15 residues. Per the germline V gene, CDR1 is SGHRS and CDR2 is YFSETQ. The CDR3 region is CANKVTASSSYEQYF. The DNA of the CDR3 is TGCGCCAACAAAGTTACAGCGTCGAGTAGCTACGAGCAGTACTTC. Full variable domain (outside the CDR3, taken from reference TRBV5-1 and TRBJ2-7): KAGVTQTPRYLIKTRGQQVTLSCSPISGHRSVSWYQQTPGQGLQFLFEYFSETQRNKGNFPGRFSGRQFSNSRSEMNVSTLELGDSALYLCANKVTASSSYEQYFGPGTRLTVT.

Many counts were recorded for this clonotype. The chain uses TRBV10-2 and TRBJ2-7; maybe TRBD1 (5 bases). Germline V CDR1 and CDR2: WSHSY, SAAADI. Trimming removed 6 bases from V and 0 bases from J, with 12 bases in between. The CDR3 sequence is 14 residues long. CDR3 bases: TGCGCCAGCAGCTTAGACAGTTACTCCTACGAGCAGTACTTC. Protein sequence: CASSLDSYSYEQYF.

The CDR3 DNA follows: TGCAGCGTTGCAGCGGGCACCAACGAGCAGTACTTC. Translating gives CSVAAGTNEQYF. The chain links TRBV29-1 to TRBJ2-7; a possible D gene is TRBD2 (6 bases). Germline lookup yields CDR1 SQVTM and CDR2 ANQGSEA. The V end lost 4 bases, the J end lost 5 bases, and 12 bases lay between the germline ends. This CDR3 contains 12 residues.

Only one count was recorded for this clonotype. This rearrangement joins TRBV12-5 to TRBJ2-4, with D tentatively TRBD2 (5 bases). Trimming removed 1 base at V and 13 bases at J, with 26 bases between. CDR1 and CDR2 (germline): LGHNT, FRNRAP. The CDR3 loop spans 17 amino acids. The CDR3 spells CASGLGYDGPAHGEQYF. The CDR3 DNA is TGTGCTAGTGGTTTGGGTTATGATGGACCCGCTCATGGGGAGCAGTACTTC.

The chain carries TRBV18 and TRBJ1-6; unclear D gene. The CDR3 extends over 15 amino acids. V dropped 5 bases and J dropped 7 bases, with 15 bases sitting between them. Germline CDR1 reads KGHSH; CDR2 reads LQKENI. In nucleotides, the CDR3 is TGTGCCAGCTCAAAAACTCGGCAGGAGAATTCACCCCTCCACTTT. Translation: CASSKTRQENSPLHF.

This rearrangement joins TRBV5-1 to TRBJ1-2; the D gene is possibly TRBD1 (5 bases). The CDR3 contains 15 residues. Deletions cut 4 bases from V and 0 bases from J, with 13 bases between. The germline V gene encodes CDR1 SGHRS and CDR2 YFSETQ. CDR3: CASSHDSLTNYGYTF. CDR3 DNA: TGCGCCAGCAGCCACGACAGCCTTACTAACTATGGCTACACCTTC.